The 8 T cell receptor beta chains reported below all come from one sample, sequenced in a study of T cell responses to AZD1222 COVID-19 vaccine. The method was immunoSEQ multiplex PCR; TCRdb's version includes in-frame clones alone and lacks a portion of them. The table records about 110,000 clones, less than 95% of them present only once. The material was peripheral blood, obtained 28 days after the second AZD1222 dose. The receptors originated from an adult who received the AZD1222 COVID-19 vaccine.

V usage is TRBV5-6 and J usage is TRBJ1-2, with D tentatively TRBD1 (6 bases). Germline V CDR1 and CDR2: SGHDT, YYEEEE. The CDR3 is 14 amino acids. Trimming cost V 5 bases and J 4 bases, with 15 bases left between them. CDR3 region: CASRIWGRGYGYTF. CDR3 in DNA: TGTGCCAGCAGAATCTGGGGGCGCGGCTATGGCTACACCTTC.

V and J are TRBV11-2 and TRBJ1-3; 7 positions match TRBD1. CDR1 is SGHAT, CDR2 FQNNGV, per germline. V lost 1 base and J lost 0; bases outside the gene matches: 3. This CDR3 region has 16 residues. The CDR3 protein is CASSLGTGFSGNTIYF. As DNA, the CDR3 is TGTGCCAGCAGCTTAGGGACAGGCTTCTCTGGAAACACCATATATTTT.

The chain couples TRBV11-2 to TRBJ2-7; D unresolved. Trimming removed 4 bases at V and 6 bases at J, with 10 bases between. This CDR3 is 12 amino acids long. Looked up from germline, CDR1 is SGHAT and CDR2 is FQNNGV. Here the CDR3 DNA reads TGTGCCAGCAGCTCCCGCCGGGTCGAGCAGTACTTC. This sequence encodes CASSSRRVEQYF.

V gene TRBV7-8 combines with J gene TRBJ2-1; possibly TRBD1 or TRBD2 for D (5 bases each). V lost 2 bases to trimming and J lost 8 bases, with 16 bases between them. Germline V gene sequence: CDR1 SGHVS, CDR2 FQNEAQ. The CDR3 is 15 amino acids. The CDR3 loop is CASSLILWDGDEQFF. The CDR3 DNA follows: TGTGCCAGCAGCTTAATTCTCTGGGACGGCGATGAGCAGTTCTTC. The complete variable domain, with remaining parts taken from reference TRBV7-8 and TRBJ2-1, reads GAGVSQSPRYKVAKRGQDVALRCDPISGHVSLFWYQQALGQGPEFLTYFQNEAQLDKSGLPSDRFFAERPEGSVSTLKIQRTQQEDSAVYLCASSLILWDGDEQFFGPGTRLTVL.

This clone was detected once. This sequence joins TRBV7-9 and TRBJ2-7; TRBD1 is a possible D gene (6 bases). The V end lost 1 base, the J end lost 3 bases, and 13 bases lay between the germline ends. The CDR3 is made up of 15 amino acids. The V gene's germline CDR1 is SEHNR and CDR2 FQNEAQ (reference sequence). CDR3 residues: CASSLVGQAYYEQYF. For the CDR3, the DNA is TGTGCCAGCAGCTTAGTGGGACAAGCATACTACGAGCAGTACTTC.

This clone was observed a few times. The chain carries TRBV7-9 and TRBJ1-2; D is possibly TRBD1 (5 bases). In germline, CDR1 is SEHNR, CDR2 FQNEAQ (reference sequence). This CDR3 has 12 amino acids. Trimming removed 5 bases from V and 4 bases from J, with 8 bases in between. CDR3 amino acids: CASSRDGYGYTF. CDR3 nucleotides: TGTGCCAGCAGCCGGGACGGCTATGGCTACACCTTC.

This clone was counted between two and nine times. The chain is built from TRBV6-1 and TRBJ1-2; TRBD1 might be the D (6 bases). The CDR3 length is 15 residues. V lost 3 bases, J lost 5 bases, and 16 bases lay in between. Germline V gene sequence: CDR1 MNHNS, CDR2 SASEGT. The CDR3 here is CASSEGDTFVYGYTF. The CDR3 nucleotides are TGTGCCAGCAGTGAGGGGGACACGTTCGTGTATGGCTACACCTTC.

The chain combines TRBV3-1 (or the pseudogene TRBV3-2) with TRBJ1-4, with 8 bases identical to TRBD1. The V gene end was trimmed by 3 bases and the J gene end by 8 bases; junction bases not matched to a gene: 11. The length of the CDR3 is 16 residues. The germline V gene encodes CDR1 LGHDT and CDR2 YNNKEL (reference sequence). CDR3 bases: TGTGCCAGCAGCCAGACCCCGGGGACAGGACACGAAAAACTGTTTTTT. This gives the protein CASSQTPGTGHEKLFF.